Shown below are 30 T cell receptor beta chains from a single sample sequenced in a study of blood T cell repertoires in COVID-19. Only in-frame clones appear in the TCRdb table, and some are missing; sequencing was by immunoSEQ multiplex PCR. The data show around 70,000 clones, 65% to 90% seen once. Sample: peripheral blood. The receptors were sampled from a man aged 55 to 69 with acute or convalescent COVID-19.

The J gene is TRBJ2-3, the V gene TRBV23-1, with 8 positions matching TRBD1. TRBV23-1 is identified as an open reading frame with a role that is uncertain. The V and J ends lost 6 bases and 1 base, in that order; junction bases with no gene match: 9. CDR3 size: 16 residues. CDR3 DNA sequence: TGCGCCAGCAGGATGACAGGGGAGAGGGGCACAGATACGCAGTATTTT. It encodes CASRMTGERGTDTQYF.

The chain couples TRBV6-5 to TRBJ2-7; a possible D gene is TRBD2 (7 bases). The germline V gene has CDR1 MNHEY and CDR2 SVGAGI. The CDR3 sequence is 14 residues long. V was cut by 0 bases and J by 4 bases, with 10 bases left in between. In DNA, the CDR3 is TGTGCCAGCAGTTACTCCGGGGGGCTGTACGAGCAGTACTTC. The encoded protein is CASSYSGGLYEQYF.

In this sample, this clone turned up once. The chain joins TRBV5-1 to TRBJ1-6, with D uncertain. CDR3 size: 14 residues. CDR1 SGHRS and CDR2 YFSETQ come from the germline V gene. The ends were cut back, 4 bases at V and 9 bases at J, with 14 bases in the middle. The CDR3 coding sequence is TGCGCCAGCAGCCCCCGGGCCGAGGGTTCACCCCTCCACTTT. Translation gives CASSPRAEGSPLHF.

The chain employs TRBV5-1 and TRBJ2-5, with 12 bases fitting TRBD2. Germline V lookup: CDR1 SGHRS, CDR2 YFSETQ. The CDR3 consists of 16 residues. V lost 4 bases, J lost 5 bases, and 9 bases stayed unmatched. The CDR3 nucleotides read TGCGCCAGCAGCCCCAGGACTAGCGGGGAGATGGAGACCCAGTACTTC. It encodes CASSPRTSGEMETQYF.

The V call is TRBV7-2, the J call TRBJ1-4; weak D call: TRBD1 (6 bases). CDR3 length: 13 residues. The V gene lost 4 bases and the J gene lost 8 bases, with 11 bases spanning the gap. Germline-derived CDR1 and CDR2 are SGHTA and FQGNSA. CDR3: CASSSGQTEKLFF. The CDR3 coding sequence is TGTGCCAGCAGCTCCGGACAGACAGAAAAACTGTTTTTT.

The CDR3: CASSEAAAGGSYEQYF. The CDR3 DNA follows: TGTGCCAGCAGTGAAGCAGCAGCGGGGGGGTCCTACGAGCAGTACTTC. The chain has TRBV6-1 and TRBJ2-7; 10 bases match TRBD2. The CDR3 runs 16 residues. V was clipped by 0 bases and J by 1 base; unmatched bases: 3. Germline V CDR1 and CDR2: MNHNS, SASEGT.

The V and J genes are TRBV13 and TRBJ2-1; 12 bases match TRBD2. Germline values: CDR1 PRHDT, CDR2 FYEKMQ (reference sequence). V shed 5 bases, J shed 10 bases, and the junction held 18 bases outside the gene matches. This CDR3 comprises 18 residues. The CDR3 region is CASSRPPGTSGPSGEQFF. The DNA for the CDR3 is TGTGCCAGCAGCCGTCCCCCCGGGACTAGCGGGCCCTCAGGGGAGCAGTTCTTC.

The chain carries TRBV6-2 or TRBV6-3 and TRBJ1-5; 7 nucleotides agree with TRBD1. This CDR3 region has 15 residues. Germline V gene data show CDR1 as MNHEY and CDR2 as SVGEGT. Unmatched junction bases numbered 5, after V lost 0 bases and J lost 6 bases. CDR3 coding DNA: TGTGCCAGCAGTTACTCGATCTCAGGGGGTCAGCCCCAGCATTTT. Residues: CASSYSISGGQPQHF.

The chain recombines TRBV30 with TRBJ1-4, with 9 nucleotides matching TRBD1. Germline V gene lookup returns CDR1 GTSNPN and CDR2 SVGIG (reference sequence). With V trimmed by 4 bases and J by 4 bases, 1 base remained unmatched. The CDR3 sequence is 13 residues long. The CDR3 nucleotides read TGTGCCTGGAAGGACAGGGGTAATGAAAAACTGTTTTTT. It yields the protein CAWKDRGNEKLFF.

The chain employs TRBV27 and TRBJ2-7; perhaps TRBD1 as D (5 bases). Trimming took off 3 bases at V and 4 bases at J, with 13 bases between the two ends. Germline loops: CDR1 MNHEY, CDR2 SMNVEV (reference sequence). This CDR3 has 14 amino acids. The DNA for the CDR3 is TGTGCCAGCAGTTTTCCAGGGCCCACTTACGAGCAGTACTTC. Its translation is CASSFPGPTYEQYF.

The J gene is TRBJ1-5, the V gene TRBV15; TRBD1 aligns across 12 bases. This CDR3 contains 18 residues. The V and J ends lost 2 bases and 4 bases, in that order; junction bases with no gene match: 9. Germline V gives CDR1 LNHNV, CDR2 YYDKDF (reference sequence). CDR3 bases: TGTGCCACCAGCAGATACCGGGACAGGGGGCCGGGGAATCAGCCCCAGCATTTT. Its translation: CATSRYRDRGPGNQPQHF.

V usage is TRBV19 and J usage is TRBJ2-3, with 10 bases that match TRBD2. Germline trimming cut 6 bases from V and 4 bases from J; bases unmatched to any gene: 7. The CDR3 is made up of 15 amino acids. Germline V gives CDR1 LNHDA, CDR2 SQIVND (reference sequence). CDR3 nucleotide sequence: TGTGCCAGTAGAGACAGCGGGGGGGCCCCAGATACGCAGTATTTT. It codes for CASRDSGGAPDTQYF. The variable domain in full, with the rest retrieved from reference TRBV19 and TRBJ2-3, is DGGITQSPKYLFRKEGQNVTLSCEQNLNHDAMYWYRQDPGQGLRLIYYSQIVNDFQKGDIAEGYSVSREKKESFPLTVTSAQKNPTAFYLCASRDSGGAPDTQYFGPGTRLTVL.

CDR3 residues: CASSRGTGWNTEAFF. CDR3 DNA sequence: TGTGCCAGCAGCCGTGGGACAGGTTGGAACACTGAAGCTTTCTTT. V is TRBV11-3 and J is TRBJ1-1, with TRBD1 matching over 8 bases. Germline V gives CDR1 SGHNT, CDR2 YENEEA. There are 15 residues in the CDR3. With V trimmed by 5 bases and J by 1 base, 6 bases remained unmatched.

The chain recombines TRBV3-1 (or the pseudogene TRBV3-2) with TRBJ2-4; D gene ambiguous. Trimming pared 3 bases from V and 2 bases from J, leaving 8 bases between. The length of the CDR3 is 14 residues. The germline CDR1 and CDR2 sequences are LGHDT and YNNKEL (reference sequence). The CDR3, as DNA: TGTGCCAGCAGCCACAATTTCCCCAAAAACATTCAGTACTTC. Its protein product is CASSHNFPKNIQYF.

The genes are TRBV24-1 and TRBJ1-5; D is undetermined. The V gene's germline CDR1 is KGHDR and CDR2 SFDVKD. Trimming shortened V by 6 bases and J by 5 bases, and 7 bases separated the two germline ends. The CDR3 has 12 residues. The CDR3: CATSTGYQPQHF. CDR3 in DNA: TGTGCCACCAGTACTGGTTATCAGCCCCAGCATTTT.

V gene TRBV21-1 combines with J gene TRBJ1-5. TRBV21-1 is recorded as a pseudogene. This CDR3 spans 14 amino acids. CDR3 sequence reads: CASSNTYSNQPQHF. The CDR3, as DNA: TGTGCCAGCAGCAACACCTATAGCAATCAGCCCCAGCATTTT.

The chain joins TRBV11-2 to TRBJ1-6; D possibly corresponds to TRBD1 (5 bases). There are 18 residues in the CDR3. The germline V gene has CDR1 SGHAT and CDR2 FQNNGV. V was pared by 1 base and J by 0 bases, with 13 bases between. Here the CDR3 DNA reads TGTGCCAGCAGCTTAGCTGGGGCGTTTCGCTCCTATAATTCACCCCTCCACTTT. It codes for CASSLAGAFRSYNSPLHF.

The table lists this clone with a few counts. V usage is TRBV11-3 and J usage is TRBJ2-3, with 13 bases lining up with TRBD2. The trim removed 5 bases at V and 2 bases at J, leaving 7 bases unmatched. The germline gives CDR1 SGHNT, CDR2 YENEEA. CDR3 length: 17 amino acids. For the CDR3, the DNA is TGTGCCAGCAGCCCTTGGACTAGCGGGGGCCTCACAGATACGCAGTATTTT. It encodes CASSPWTSGGLTDTQYF. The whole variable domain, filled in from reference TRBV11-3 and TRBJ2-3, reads EAGVVQSPRYKIIEKKQPVAFWCNPISGHNTLYWYLQNLGQGPELLIRYENEEAVDDSQLPKDRFSAERLKGVDSTLKIQPAELGDSAVYLCASSPWTSGGLTDTQYFGPGTRLTVL.

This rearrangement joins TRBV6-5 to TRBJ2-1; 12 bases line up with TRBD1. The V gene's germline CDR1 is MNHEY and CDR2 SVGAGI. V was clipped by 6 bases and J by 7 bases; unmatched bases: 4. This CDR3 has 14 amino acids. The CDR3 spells CASRGQGAFNEQFF. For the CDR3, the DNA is TGTGCCAGCAGGGGACAGGGGGCTTTTAATGAGCAGTTCTTC.

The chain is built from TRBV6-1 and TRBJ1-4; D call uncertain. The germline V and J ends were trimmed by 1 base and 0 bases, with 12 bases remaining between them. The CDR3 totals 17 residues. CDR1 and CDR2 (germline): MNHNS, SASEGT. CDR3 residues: CASSEGSGYATNEKLFF. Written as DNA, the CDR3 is TGTGCCAGCAGTGAAGGCAGCGGGTATGCAACTAATGAAAAACTGTTTTTT.

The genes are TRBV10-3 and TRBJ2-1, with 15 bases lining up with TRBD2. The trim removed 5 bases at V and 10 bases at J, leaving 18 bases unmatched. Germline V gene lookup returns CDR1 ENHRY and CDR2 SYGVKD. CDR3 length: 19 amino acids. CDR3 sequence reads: CAISFLPRTSGGVRFEQFF. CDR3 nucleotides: TGTGCCATCAGTTTTTTACCACGGACTAGCGGGGGGGTTAGGTTCGAGCAGTTCTTC.

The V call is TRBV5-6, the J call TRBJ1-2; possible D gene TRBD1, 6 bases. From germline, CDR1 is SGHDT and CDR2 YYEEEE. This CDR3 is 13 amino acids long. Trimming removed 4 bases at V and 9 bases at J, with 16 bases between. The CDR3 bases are TGTGCCAGCAGCGCCGACAGGTCTATGAGCTACACCTTC. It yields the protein CASSADRSMSYTF.

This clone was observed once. The CDR3 region has the DNA TGTGCCAGCAGCGTAGAGTCAGTAGGGGATGAGCAGTTCTTC. Its translation is CASSVESVGDEQFF. This chain uses TRBV9 with TRBJ2-1, with D possibly TRBD1 on 5 matching bases. Trimming removed 0 bases at V and 8 bases at J, with 12 bases between. Germline assignment: CDR1 SGDLS and CDR2 YYNGEE. The CDR3 is 14 amino acids.

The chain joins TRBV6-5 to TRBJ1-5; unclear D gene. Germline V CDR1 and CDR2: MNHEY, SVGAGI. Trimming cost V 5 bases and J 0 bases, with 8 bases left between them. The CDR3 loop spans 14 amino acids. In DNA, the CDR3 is TGTGCCAGCAGTCGTCTTTATAGCAATCAGCCCCAGCATTTT. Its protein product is CASSRLYSNQPQHF.

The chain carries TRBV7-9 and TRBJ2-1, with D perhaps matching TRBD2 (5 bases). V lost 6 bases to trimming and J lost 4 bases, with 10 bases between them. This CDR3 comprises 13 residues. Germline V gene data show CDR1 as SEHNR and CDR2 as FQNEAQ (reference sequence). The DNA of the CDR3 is TGTGCCAGCAGTTTTTCGGGGTACAATGAGCAGTTCTTC. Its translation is CASSFSGYNEQFF. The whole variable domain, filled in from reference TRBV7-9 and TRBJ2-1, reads DTGVSQNPRHKITKRGQNVTFRCDPISEHNRLYWYRQTLGQGPEFLTYFQNEAQLEKSRLLSDRFSAERPKGSFSTLEIQRTEQGDSAMYLCASSFSGYNEQFFGPGTRLTVL.

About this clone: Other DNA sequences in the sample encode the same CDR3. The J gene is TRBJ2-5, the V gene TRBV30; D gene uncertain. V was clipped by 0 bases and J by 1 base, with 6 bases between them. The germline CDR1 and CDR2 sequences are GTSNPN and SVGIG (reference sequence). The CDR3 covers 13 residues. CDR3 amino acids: CAWSVSRQETQYF. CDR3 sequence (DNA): TGTGCCTGGAGTGTATCGCGCCAAGAGACCCAGTACTTC.

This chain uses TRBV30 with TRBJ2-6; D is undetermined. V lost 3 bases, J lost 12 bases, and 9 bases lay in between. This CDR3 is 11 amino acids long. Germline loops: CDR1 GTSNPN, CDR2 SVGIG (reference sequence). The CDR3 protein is CAWRSGGVLTF. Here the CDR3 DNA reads TGTGCCTGGAGGTCGGGTGGCGTCCTGACTTTC.

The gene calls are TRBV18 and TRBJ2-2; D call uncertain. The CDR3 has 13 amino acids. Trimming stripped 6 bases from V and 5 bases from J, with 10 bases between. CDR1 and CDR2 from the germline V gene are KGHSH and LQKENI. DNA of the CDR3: TGTGCCAGCTCCCCCCAGGTTACCGGGGAGCTGTTTTTT. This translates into CASSPQVTGELFF.

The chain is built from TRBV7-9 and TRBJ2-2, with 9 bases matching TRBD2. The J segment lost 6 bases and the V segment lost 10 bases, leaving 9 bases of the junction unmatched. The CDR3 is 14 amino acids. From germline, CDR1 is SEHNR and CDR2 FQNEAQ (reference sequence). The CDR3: CAISQAGGSGELFF. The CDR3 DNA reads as TGTGCCATTTCACAAGCGGGGGGATCCGGGGAGCTGTTTTTT.

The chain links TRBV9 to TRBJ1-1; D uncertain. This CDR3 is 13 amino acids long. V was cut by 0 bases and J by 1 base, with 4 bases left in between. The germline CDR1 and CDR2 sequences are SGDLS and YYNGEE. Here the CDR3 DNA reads TGTGCCAGCAGCGTAGTCCAGAACACTGAAGCTTTCTTT. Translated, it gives CASSVVQNTEAFF.